Described below is a single T cell receptor beta chain sequence and its context. No antigen is known for it. The data were taken from a study of beta chain features in type 1 diabetes. All of the isolated RNA was reverse transcribed, so expressed TCRB transcripts were sequenced. Profiling relied on immunoSEQ multiplex PCR, and the TCRdb table lists in-frame clones only, not all of them. This repertoire shows 300,000 to 350,000 clones, about 20% found once; its top ten account for approximately 0.041%. Regarding the study as a whole: TCRB CDR3 length was moderately but significantly reduced in all four CD4+ subsets of Type 1 diabetes patients.

This CDR3 contains 14 residues. Per germline, CDR1 KGHSH and CDR2 LQKENI. Trimming stripped 2 bases from V and 5 bases from J, with 9 bases between. Source material: naive CD4+ T cells from blood. This TCR was recovered from a woman between 18 and 29 years old in good health. The chain couples TRBV18 to TRBJ1-4, with D tentatively TRBD1 (5 bases). The CDR3 coding sequence is TGTGCCAGCTCACCAGGACACCCGAATGAAAAACTGTTTTTT. Protein sequence: CASSPGHPNEKLFF.